One sample yielded the 12 T cell receptor beta chains listed below, sequenced in a study of T cell changes during pregnancy in multiple sclerosis. Libraries were prepared by immunoSEQ multiplex PCR; TCRdb keeps only in-frame clonotypes and omits some of them. The sample lists under 40,000 clones; approximately 91% were seen once. The source was CD4+ T cells from peripheral blood mononuclear cells, collected in the second trimester of pregnancy. These receptors were taken from a female donor with multiple sclerosis, enrolled in a pregnancy study.

The gene calls are TRBV9 and TRBJ2-5; D gene ambiguous. V gave up 4 bases and J gave up 4 bases, with 14 bases separating them. In germline, CDR1 is SGDLS, CDR2 YYNGEE. This CDR3 spans 14 amino acids. The CDR3 bases are TGTGCCAGCAGCTTCCAGGTCTACGGAGAGACCCAGTACTTC. The encoded protein is CASSFQVYGETQYF.

V is TRBV5-7 and J is TRBJ1-5; 9 bases match TRBD1. TRBV5-7 is an ORF, and what it does is uncertain. V was clipped by 1 base and J by 7 bases; unmatched bases: 6. CDR3 length: 15 residues. The CDR3 region is CASSLRDRVQQPQHF. As DNA, the CDR3 is TGTGCCAGCAGCTTGCGGGACAGGGTCCAACAGCCCCAGCATTTT.

This chain uses TRBV18 with TRBJ2-5, with TRBD1 matching over 8 bases. The germline CDR1 and CDR2 sequences are KGHSH and LQKENI. Trimming at V came to 3 bases and at J to 3 bases, leaving 0 bases not matched to a gene. CDR3 length: 13 amino acids. CDR3 sequence (DNA): TGTGCCAGCTCACCGGACAGGGAAGAGACCCAGTACTTC. It yields the protein CASSPDREETQYF.

The chain is built from TRBV18 and TRBJ1-2; TRBD1 is a possible D gene (5 bases). This CDR3 has 13 residues. Trimming shortened V by 2 bases and J by 6 bases, and 10 bases separated the two germline ends. Germline V gene lookup returns CDR1 KGHSH and CDR2 LQKENI. CDR3: CASSPGRANGYTF. The CDR3, as DNA: TGTGCCAGCTCACCAGGCAGGGCCAATGGCTACACCTTC.

This chain links TRBV21-1 with TRBJ1-2. TRBV21-1 is given as a pseudogene. The CDR3 runs 18 residues. This CDR3 is CASSRTNGGGPNEHGYTF. The DNA of the CDR3 is TGTGCCAGCAGCAGAACAAATGGGGGAGGGCCGAACGAGCATGGCTACACCTTC.

V gene TRBV6-6 combines with J gene TRBJ2-5; a possible D gene is TRBD2 (5 bases). V was pared by 6 bases and J by 4 bases, with 12 bases between. The germline gives CDR1 MNHNY, CDR2 SVGAGI (reference sequence). The CDR3 totals 13 residues. The CDR3 sequence: CASRRGSGETQYF. The CDR3 DNA follows: TGTGCCAGCAGACGAGGGAGTGGAGAGACCCAGTACTTC.

The chain combines TRBV6-1 with TRBJ1-2; 8 bases fit TRBD1. Trimming took 5 bases from V and 8 from J; bases not matched to a gene: 7. This CDR3 region has 13 residues. Germline V gene data show CDR1 as MNHNS and CDR2 as SASEGT. The CDR3 here is CASSSTGAGGYTF. CDR3 nucleotide sequence: TGTGCCAGCAGTTCGACAGGGGCCGGAGGCTACACCTTC.

This rearrangement joins TRBV7-2 to TRBJ2-7; 9 bases agree with TRBD1. The CDR3 extends over 14 amino acids. With 7 bases clipped from V and 5 bases from J, the junction kept 9 bases outside the gene matches. CDR1 is SGHTA and CDR2 is FQGNSA in the germline V gene. The CDR3 region has the DNA TGTGCCAGCACCCCCGGGACAGGGTTCAACGAGCAGTACTTC. Residues: CASTPGTGFNEQYF.

The V call is TRBV18, the J call TRBJ1-6, with 8 bases matching TRBD1. Germline V lookup: CDR1 KGHSH, CDR2 LQKENI. V lost 4 bases, J lost 7 bases, and 6 bases stayed unmatched. The CDR3 length is 15 residues. DNA for the CDR3: TGTGCCAGCTCACGCGGACAGGGAGCCAATTCACCCCTCCACTTT. Its translation: CASSRGQGANSPLHF. Supplemented by reference TRBV18 and TRBJ1-6, the full variable domain reads NAGVMQNPRHLVRRRGQEARLRCSPMKGHSHVYWYRQLPEEGLKFMVYLQKENIIDESGMPKERFSAEFPKEGPSILRIQQVVRGDSAAYFCASSRGQGANSPLHFGNGTRLTVT.

This clone was detected once. In nucleotides, the CDR3 is TGTGCCAGCAGTGTCTCCGGGTCGAATGAAAAACTGTTTTTT. Its protein product is CASSVSGSNEKLFF. J is TRBJ1-4 and V is TRBV6-4; D gene uncertain. The CDR3 extends over 14 amino acids. Germline V gives CDR1 MRHNA, CDR2 SNTAGT. Trimming stripped 4 bases from V and 5 bases from J, with 11 bases between.

This chain links TRBV5-1 with TRBJ1-1; a possible D gene is TRBD1 (5 bases). V was trimmed by 0 bases and J by 3 bases, leaving 9 bases between them. The germline CDR1 and CDR2 sequences are SGHRS and YFSETQ. The CDR3 runs 14 residues. The CDR3 loop reads CASSLETGDTEAFF. The CDR3 DNA is TGCGCCAGCAGCTTGGAGACGGGGGACACTGAAGCTTTCTTT.

This sequence joins TRBV9 and TRBJ2-2, with a weak D call TRBD1 (6 bases). Trimming left V 0 bases short and J 6 bases short, with 15 bases between. The CDR3 totals 16 residues. Germline CDR1 reads SGDLS; CDR2 reads YYNGEE. The CDR3: CASSVAPNRQAGELFF. The CDR3 region has the DNA TGTGCCAGCAGCGTAGCCCCCAATCGACAGGCCGGGGAGCTGTTTTTT.